These 3 T cell receptor beta chains came from one sample sequenced in a study of OX40 agonist ivuxolimab in advanced cancers. Profiling relied on immunoSEQ multiplex PCR, and the TCRdb table lists in-frame clones only, not all of them. The sample consists of over 75,000 clones, around 88% of them appearing once. Material: CD4+ or CD8+ T cells sorted from blood, obtained in a trial of the OX40 agonist ivuxolimab. The source of these receptors is an adult with an advanced solid tumor such as melanoma, head and neck, liver or kidney cancer.

This chain joins TRBV5-1 and TRBJ1-1; D perhaps matches TRBD1 (5 bases). CDR3 length equals 14 residues. The V end lost 4 bases, the J end lost 0 bases, and 10 bases lay between the germline ends. Germline loops: CDR1 SGHRS, CDR2 YFSETQ. For the CDR3, the DNA is TGCGCCAGCAGCCCCAGGGAGGTGAACACTGAAGCTTTCTTT. Protein product: CASSPREVNTEAFF.

This chain connects TRBV18 to TRBJ2-2; D is unresolved. Trimming took off 1 base at V and 6 bases at J, with 12 bases between the two ends. The CDR3 has 15 amino acids. Germline V gives CDR1 KGHSH, CDR2 LQKENI. As DNA, the CDR3 is TGTGCCAGCTCACCACAGGACGCCCTCGCCGGGGAGCTGTTTTTT. This codes for CASSPQDALAGELFF.

The V gene is TRBV28, the J gene TRBJ2-7; 11 nucleotides match TRBD1. The CDR3 totals 16 residues. With 2 bases clipped from V and 7 bases from J, the junction kept 10 bases outside the gene matches. Germline V CDR1 and CDR2: MDHEN, SYDVKM. The CDR3 reads CASSLTSGQGAREQYF. CDR3 coding DNA: TGTGCCAGCAGTTTAACGTCTGGACAGGGGGCAAGGGAGCAGTACTTC.